Each of the 5 T cell receptor beta chains below was sequenced from the same sample in a study of T cell repertoires in cytomegalovirus infection. For these receptors, no antigen is known. From the reads, TCRdb called clonotypes with MiXCR, one entry per CDR3 protein. The repertoire consists of hundreds of thousands of distinct CDR3 sequences, with around a third occurring once and the leading ten covering about 18%. Sequencing used cultured PBMCs, obtained from culture after CMV antigen stimulation. These receptors originate from a human donor in good health (CMV status not recorded). Some clones in this sample may be carry-over from other donors' samples.

This chain uses TRBV6-2 or TRBV6-3 with TRBJ2-7; D unclear. CDR3 size: 15 residues. V shed 0 bases and J shed 0 bases, with 9 bases lying between them. Per germline, CDR1 MNHEY and CDR2 SVGEGT. DNA of the CDR3: TGTGCCAGCAGTTACTCTTGGGGAATCTCCTACGAGCAGTACTTC. It is translated as CASSYSWGISYEQYF.

The chain has TRBV10-3 and TRBJ2-3; no clear D. Germline-derived CDR1 and CDR2 are ENHRY and SYGVKD. Trimming removed 2 bases at V and 0 bases at J, with 6 bases between. The CDR3 length is 14 residues. The DNA for the CDR3 is TGTGCCATCAGTGAGGAGGCTAGCACAGATACGCAGTATTTT. Protein: CAISEEASTDTQYF.

The V and J genes are TRBV6-2 or TRBV6-3 and TRBJ2-1; D not certain. Trimming removed 9 bases at V and 8 bases at J, with 8 bases between. This CDR3 has 10 residues. Germline lookup yields CDR1 MNHEY and CDR2 SVGEGT. The CDR3, as DNA: TGTGCCAGAAATTTGGATGAGCAGTTCTTC. Amino acid sequence: CARNLDEQFF.

This clonotype was recorded a few times. The rearrangement uses TRBV7-9 and TRBJ1-2; 10 bases match TRBD1. Trimming took 4 bases from V and 7 from J; bases not matched to a gene: 3. The germline V gene encodes CDR1 SEHNR and CDR2 FQNEAQ (reference sequence). This CDR3 comprises 13 residues. CDR3 coding DNA: TGTGCCAGCAGCTCCAGACAGGGGGCTGGCTACACCTTC. Its protein product is CASSSRQGAGYTF. The full variable domain, with the rest looked up from reference TRBV7-9 and TRBJ1-2, is DTGVSQNPRHKITKRGQNVTFRCDPISEHNRLYWYRQTLGQGPEFLTYFQNEAQLEKSRLLSDRFSAERPKGSFSTLEIQRTEQGDSAMYLCASSSRQGAGYTFGSGTRLTVV.

The chain recombines TRBV4-1 with TRBJ2-1; TRBD2 agrees at 12 bases. The length of the CDR3 is 17 residues. CDR1 is MGHRA and CDR2 is YSYEKL in the germline V gene. J was trimmed by 10 bases and V by 0 bases; bases with no gene match: 10. CDR3 DNA sequence: TGCGCCAGCAGCCAAGATCTGTGGCTAGCGGGAGGGCCGGAGCAGTTCTTC. It is translated as CASSQDLWLAGGPEQFF.